The clone carrying this T cell receptor (beta chain) turned up a few times. Trimming took 2 bases from V and 4 from J, leaving 11 bases between them. Germline V lookup: CDR1 GTSNPN, CDR2 SVGIG (reference sequence). This CDR3 is built from 13 residues. Enrollees, about 18 to 89 years old, lived in some 24 US areas. Produced via immunoSEQ multiplex PCR; TCRdb's table is partial and in-frame only. This sample carries 400,000 or so clones, roughly 91% of them seen once, and the ten largest clones take around 0.6%. The sample is drawn from a study of blood T cell repertoires in COVID-19. The V gene is TRBV30, the J gene TRBJ1-1, with D tentatively TRBD1 (6 bases). The sequenced sample was PBMCs or T cells enriched from blood (not recorded which). The TCR was taken from a young man who had recovered from COVID-19. The CDR3 region is CAWSTGLSTEAFF. CDR3 bases: TGTGCCTGGAGTACAGGGTTGAGCACTGAAGCTTTCTTT.